These T cell receptor beta chains were read from a single sample in a study of cytomegalovirus exposure and HLA in healthy donors. Sequencing was performed with immunoSEQ multiplex PCR; in TCRdb, only in-frame clones are kept and a portion is missing. The data show 250,000 or so clones, under 90% seen once. The specimen was PBMCs. These receptor sequences come from a human donor in good health. Both conserved end residues are part of each CDR3. The D gene is left open where the match is weak. Size is stated for part of the rows, as once, few or many counts, or as a class when the clone is expanded.

j_call: TRBJ2-7
d_call: NA
clone_size: NA
v_call: TRBV4-1
cdr3_aa: CASSQLWGLADEQYF
cdr3_nt: TGCGCCAGCAGCCAGTTATGGGGGCTGGCTGACGAGCAGTACTTC

j_call: TRBJ2-7
d_call: TRBD2
clone_size: NA
v_call: TRBV4-3
cdr3_aa: CASSQGVSGGSYEQYF
cdr3_nt: TGCGCCAGCAGCCAAGGGGTTAGCGGGGGATCCTACGAGCAGTACTTC

j_call: TRBJ2-2
d_call: NA
clone_size: NA
v_call: TRBV19
cdr3_aa: CASSIPDSWVGELFF
cdr3_nt: TGTGCCAGTAGTATCCCCGACAGTTGGGTCGGGGAGCTGTTTTTT

j_call: TRBJ1-4
d_call: TRBD1
clone_size: NA
v_call: TRBV25-1
cdr3_aa: CASSEYFRGRFEKLFF
cdr3_nt: TGTGCCAGCAGTGAATACTTCAGGGGGCGTTTTGAAAAACTGTTTTTT

j_call: TRBJ1-1
d_call: TRBD1
clone_size: NA
v_call: TRBV18
cdr3_aa: CASSPRTGVDTEAFF
cdr3_nt: TGTGCCAGCTCACCCAGGACAGGGGTTGACACTGAAGCTTTCTTT

j_call: TRBJ1-1
d_call: TRBD1
clone_size: NA
v_call: TRBV5-1
cdr3_aa: CASSSRQGGAEAFF
cdr3_nt: TGCGCCAGCAGCTCGAGACAGGGTGGGGCTGAAGCTTTCTTT

j_call: TRBJ2-1
d_call: NA
clone_size: NA
v_call: TRBV5-5
cdr3_aa: CASSSKLAVTYNEQFF
cdr3_nt: TGTGCCAGCAGCTCTAAATTAGCGGTGACCTACAATGAGCAGTTCTTC

j_call: TRBJ1-1
d_call: NA
clone_size: NA
v_call: TRBV5-1
cdr3_aa: CASSLAGMENTEAFF
cdr3_nt: TGCGCCAGCAGCTTGGCAGGGATGGAAAACACTGAAGCTTTCTTT

j_call: TRBJ2-1
d_call: NA
clone_size: once
v_call: TRBV6-5
cdr3_aa: CASSYSGRNEQFF
cdr3_nt: TGTGCCAGCAGTTATAGCGGCCGGAATGAGCAGTTCTTC

j_call: TRBJ1-3
d_call: TRBD1
clone_size: NA
v_call: TRBV27
cdr3_aa: CASRAGGASGNTIYF
cdr3_nt: TGTGCCAGCAGGGCAGGGGGCGCCTCTGGAAACACCATATATTTT

j_call: TRBJ2-3
d_call: TRBD2
clone_size: NA
v_call: TRBV19
cdr3_aa: CASSLRSSGGSDTQYF
cdr3_nt: TGTGCCAGTAGTCTCCGCAGTAGCGGGGGGTCAGATACGCAGTATTTT

j_call: TRBJ2-7
d_call: TRBD1
clone_size: NA
v_call: TRBV6-1
cdr3_aa: CASRVWTGRQYEQYF
cdr3_nt: TGTGCCAGCAGGGTTTGGACAGGGAGGCAATACGAGCAGTACTTC

j_call: TRBJ2-1
d_call: TRBD2
clone_size: NA
v_call: TRBV2
cdr3_aa: CASSAAGDRNEQFF
cdr3_nt: TGTGCCAGCAGTGCAGCGGGAGATCGCAATGAGCAGTTCTTC

j_call: TRBJ2-3
d_call: TRBD2
clone_size: once
v_call: TRBV2
cdr3_aa: CASRKAGGLGDTQYF
cdr3_nt: TGTGCCAGCAGAAAAGCGGGAGGATTAGGAGATACGCAGTATTTT

j_call: TRBJ1-1
d_call: NA
clone_size: NA
v_call: TRBV5-8
cdr3_aa: CASSLTGINTEAFF
cdr3_nt: TGTGCCAGCAGCTTGACCGGTATTAACACTGAAGCTTTCTTT

j_call: TRBJ1-1
d_call: NA
clone_size: NA
v_call: TRBV12-5
cdr3_aa: CASGLVQGVGNTEAFF
cdr3_nt: TGTGCTAGTGGTTTGGTACAAGGGGTCGGGAACACTGAAGCTTTCTTT

j_call: TRBJ1-2
d_call: NA
clone_size: NA
v_call: TRBV5-4
cdr3_aa: CASSLGAESSKRRVVF
cdr3_nt: TGTGCCAGCAGCTTGGGGGCAGAGTCGTCGAAAAGGAGGGTGGTCTTC

j_call: TRBJ2-1
d_call: TRBD2
clone_size: NA
v_call: TRBV6-5
cdr3_aa: CASSLRTSPQGWQFF
cdr3_nt: TGTGCCAGCAGTCTAAGGACTAGCCCACAAGGGTGGCAGTTCTTC

j_call: TRBJ2-5
d_call: NA
clone_size: NA
v_call: TRBV18
cdr3_aa: CASSFRQTQETQYF
cdr3_nt: TGTGCCAGCTCATTCCGACAGACCCAAGAGACCCAGTACTTC

j_call: TRBJ2-1
d_call: NA
clone_size: NA
v_call: TRBV7-9
cdr3_aa: CASSRGARGEFF
cdr3_nt: TGTGCCAGCTCCCGGGGGGCTCGTGGGGAGTTCTTC

j_call: TRBJ1-2
d_call: NA
clone_size: NA
v_call: TRBV9
cdr3_aa: CASSVGTGSYGYTF
cdr3_nt: TGTGCCAGCAGCGTAGGCACAGGTTCCTATGGCTACACCTTC

j_call: TRBJ1-2
d_call: NA
clone_size: NA
v_call: TRBV2
cdr3_aa: CASSKQSAGAGGRGGYTF
cdr3_nt: TGTGCCAGCAGTAAACAAAGCGCAGGAGCGGGGGGCCGGGGTGGCTACACCTTC

j_call: TRBJ1-3
d_call: NA
clone_size: NA
v_call: TRBV27
cdr3_aa: CASSLSLSIPGNTIYF
cdr3_nt: TGTGCCAGCAGTTTATCGTTGAGCATCCCTGGAAACACCATATATTTT

j_call: TRBJ2-3
d_call: NA
clone_size: NA
v_call: TRBV7-2
cdr3_aa: CASSLQGYTQYF
cdr3_nt: TGTGCCAGCAGCTTACAGGGATATACGCAGTATTTT

j_call: TRBJ2-1
d_call: NA
clone_size: NA
v_call: TRBV7-3
cdr3_aa: CASSLLGSVNNEQFF
cdr3_nt: TGTGCCAGCAGCTTATTGGGGAGCGTCAACAATGAGCAGTTCTTC

j_call: TRBJ1-1
d_call: NA
clone_size: NA
v_call: TRBV2
cdr3_aa: CASSEGTAKAFF
cdr3_nt: TGTGCCAGCAGTGAAGGGACAGCTAAAGCTTTCTTT

j_call: TRBJ2-7
d_call: NA
clone_size: NA
v_call: TRBV6-1
cdr3_aa: CASRLTDGGHYEQYF
cdr3_nt: TGTGCCAGCAGACTTACGGACGGAGGCCACTACGAGCAGTACTTC

j_call: TRBJ2-7
d_call: NA
clone_size: NA
v_call: TRBV6-5
cdr3_aa: CASSYSRRSYEQYF
cdr3_nt: TGTGCCAGCAGTTACTCCCGCAGGTCCTACGAGCAGTACTTC

j_call: TRBJ1-1
d_call: NA
clone_size: NA
v_call: TRBV6-6
cdr3_aa: CASSYSGEDTEAFF
cdr3_nt: TGTGCCAGCAGTTACTCCGGGGAAGACACTGAAGCTTTCTTT

j_call: TRBJ2-2
d_call: NA
clone_size: NA
v_call: TRBV19
cdr3_aa: CASIRGTNTGELFF
cdr3_nt: TGTGCCAGTATTAGAGGGACAAACACCGGGGAGCTGTTTTTT

j_call: TRBJ2-3
d_call: TRBD2
clone_size: NA
v_call: TRBV10-1
cdr3_aa: CASSETREEADTQYF
cdr3_nt: TGCGCCAGCAGTGAGACCCGGGAGGAAGCAGATACGCAGTATTTT

j_call: TRBJ2-7
d_call: NA
clone_size: NA
v_call: TRBV9
cdr3_aa: CASSAIGGVGEQYF
cdr3_nt: TGTGCCAGCAGCGCGATAGGGGGGGTGGGGGAGCAGTACTTC

j_call: TRBJ2-3
d_call: NA
clone_size: NA
v_call: TRBV4-2
cdr3_aa: CASSQALRALEDTQYF
cdr3_nt: TGTGCCAGCAGCCAAGCCCTGCGGGCCCTAGAAGATACGCAGTATTTT